These 5 T cell receptor beta chains came from one sample sequenced in a study of cytomegalovirus exposure and HLA in healthy donors. The primer mix had 60 Vbeta and 13 Jbeta primers. Generated by immunoSEQ multiplex PCR, the TCRdb table keeps only in-frame clones and is missing some. In the table there are under 200,000 clones, more than 60% of which are singletons. Material: PBMCs. The source is a woman aged 30 to 39 in good health and CMV-seronegative.

The chain links TRBV29-1 to TRBJ1-2, with D perhaps TRBD1 (6 bases). The CDR3 consists of 13 residues. Deletions cut 3 bases from V and 4 bases from J, with 12 bases between. Germline V gene data show CDR1 as SQVTM and CDR2 as ANQGSEA. CDR3 region: CSVDGQGLYGYTF. Here the CDR3 DNA reads TGCAGCGTTGACGGGCAGGGGCTCTATGGCTACACCTTC.

The CDR3 reads CATSRDRGPRETQYF. For the CDR3, the DNA is TGTGCCACCAGCAGAGACAGGGGGCCGCGGGAGACCCAGTACTTC. The chain couples TRBV15 to TRBJ2-5; 8 bases fit TRBD1. With V trimmed by 0 bases and J by 5 bases, 5 bases remained unmatched. Germline lookup yields CDR1 LNHNV and CDR2 YYDKDF (reference sequence). CDR3 size: 15 residues.

This chain joins TRBV28 and TRBJ1-3; TRBD1 is a possible D gene (6 bases). Looked up from germline, CDR1 is MDHEN and CDR2 is SYDVKM. V lost 5 bases to trimming and J lost 0 bases, with 20 bases between them. The length of the CDR3 is 18 residues. The CDR3 loop is CASSDTGRRVYSGNTIYF. The CDR3 DNA is TGTGCCAGCAGTGACACAGGGAGAAGGGTCTACTCTGGAAACACCATATATTTT.

The chain is built from TRBV28 and TRBJ1-1, with D perhaps TRBD1 (6 bases). This CDR3 has 14 residues. Trimming shortened V by 2 bases and J by 3 bases, and 10 bases separated the two germline ends. The germline CDR1 and CDR2 sequences are MDHEN and SYDVKM. In DNA form, the CDR3 reads TGTGCCAGCAGTTTACCAACAGGGTACACTGAAGCTTTCTTT. As protein: CASSLPTGYTEAFF.

This chain connects TRBV6-5 to TRBJ2-2, with a possible D match to TRBD1 (6 bases). Trimming removed 6 bases at V and 6 bases at J, with 11 bases between. Germline V lookup: CDR1 MNHEY, CDR2 SVGAGI. The CDR3 spans 13 residues. The CDR3 nucleotides read TGTGCCAGCAGGTCACAGGGCTCCGGGGAGCTGTTTTTT. This gives the protein CASRSQGSGELFF.